These T cell receptor beta chains were read from a single sample in a study of blood T cells in healthy people across ages. TCRdb re-called the 5' RACE reads with MiXCR, one entry per CDR3 protein. The table shows about 680,000 distinct CDR3 sequences, with roughly 50% occurring only once. Specimen: blood. The receptors here all came from a woman in her fifties or sixties in good health. The CDR3 runs from the conserved cysteine through the conserved F or W. The order of the fields is V gene, D gene, J gene, clone size, CDR3 protein, CDR3 DNA. A D gene is named only where the DNA matches it firmly. Size tells how often a clone was seen (once, few, many) or the class of an expanded clone, and some rows leave it out.

TRBV15	TRBD2	TRBJ2-5	NA	CATSGLARYNEQYF	TGTGCCACCAGTGGACTAGCTCGATACAATGAGCAGTACTTC
TRBV9	TRBD2	TRBJ2-5	NA	CASSVASGSRTQETQYF	TGTGCCAGCAGCGTGGCCAGCGGGAGCCGCACCCAAGAGACCCAGTACTTC
TRBV2	NA	TRBJ1-6	few	CASTVRGGGSSYNSPLHF	TGTGCCAGCACCGTCCGGGGGGGCGGGAGCTCCTATAATTCACCCCTCCACTTT
TRBV7-8	NA	TRBJ1-5	few	CASSLLSSDTYSNQPQHF	TGTGCCAGCAGCTTACTGTCGTCGGACACGTATAGCAATCAGCCCCAGCATTTT
TRBV9	NA	TRBJ2-3	few	CASSVELGEAGQYF	TGTGCCAGCAGCGTAGAATTGGGGGAAGCCGGGCAGTATTTT
TRBV24-1	TRBD1	TRBJ1-2	NA	CATSKGAEPWGYTF	TGTGCCACCAGTAAGGGGGCGGAACCATGGGGCTACACCTTC
TRBV7-2	TRBD2	TRBJ2-7	NA	CASSLRPSGGLGEQYF	TGTGCCAGCAGCTTAAGGCCTAGCGGGGGCTTGGGCGAGCAGTACTTC
TRBV4-1	NA	TRBJ2-1	NA	CASSTWAGASYNEQFF	TGCGCCAGCAGCACCTGGGCGGGGGCCTCCTACAATGAGCAGTTCTTC
TRBV6-6	NA	TRBJ2-6	once	CASSPVSPGANVLTF	TGTGCCAGCAGTCCCGTGAGTCCTGGGGCCAACGTCCTGACTTTC
TRBV7-2	TRBD2	TRBJ2-7	NA	CASSLGGRYGYEQYF	TGTGCCAGCAGCTTAGGCGGGAGGTACGGGTACGAGCAGTACTTC
TRBV7-2	TRBD2	TRBJ2-5	few	CATGPSGVQETQYF	TGTGCCACCGGACCTAGCGGGGTCCAAGAGACCCAGTACTTC
TRBV7-2	NA	TRBJ1-2	few	CASSLGTTNYGYTF	TGTGCCAGCAGCTTAGGGACAACTAACTATGGCTACACCTTC
TRBV3-1	NA	TRBJ2-7	once	CASSQARRGAYEQYF	TGTGCCAGCAGCCAGGCCAGGAGGGGGGCCTACGAGCAGTACTTC
TRBV11-2	TRBD2	TRBJ2-5	NA	CASSTWTSGIDNEQYF	TGTGCCAGCAGCACGTGGACTAGCGGGATCGACAATGAGCAGTACTTC
TRBV6-2/TRBV6-3	NA	TRBJ1-1	NA	CASSQLSWAFF	TGTGCCAGCAGCCAACTTTCTTGGGCTTTCTTT
TRBV3-1	NA	TRBJ2-7	NA	CASSQQLGPYEQYF	TGTGCCAGCAGCCAACAACTAGGGCCCTACGAGCAGTACTTC
TRBV20-1	NA	TRBJ1-1	NA	CSASPLGGEGRGTEAFF	TGCAGTGCTAGTCCGCTGGGGGGGGAGGGACGCGGCACTGAAGCTTTCTTT
TRBV29-1	TRBD2	TRBJ2-5	NA	CSVGQGLAAYQETQYF	TGCAGCGTTGGACAGGGACTAGCGGCTTACCAAGAGACCCAGTACTTC
TRBV20-1	TRBD2	TRBJ2-7	NA	CSTTRGLGGEQYF	TGCAGTACAACACGGGGTCTGGGAGGGGAGCAGTACTTC
TRBV7-2	NA	TRBJ2-7	NA	CASSLPGEYEQYF	TGTGCCAGCAGCTTACCGGGAGAGTACGAGCAGTACTTC
TRBV5-1	NA	TRBJ2-7	NA	CANSLVETVGEQYF	TGCGCCAACAGCTTGGTTGAGACCGTGGGCGAGCAGTACTTC
TRBV7-2	NA	TRBJ2-3	few	CASSLAGNTDTQYF	TGTGCCAGCAGCTTAGCGGGTAACACAGATACGCAGTATTTT
TRBV3-1	NA	TRBJ2-7	many	CASSPLDSLYEQYF	TGTGCCAGCAGCCCCCTCGACAGCCTCTACGAGCAGTACTTC
TRBV12-3/TRBV12-4	NA	TRBJ2-7	few	CASSLIKTEQYF	TGTGCCAGCAGTTTGATTAAGACCGAGCAGTACTTC
TRBV5-1	TRBD1	TRBJ1-3	NA	CASSLTGQGLSGNTIYF	TGCGCCAGCAGCTTGACGGGACAGGGGCTATCTGGAAACACCATATATTTT
TRBV7-2	TRBD1	TRBJ2-1	NA	CASSPRTGRSYNEQFF	TGTGCCAGCAGCCCCAGGACAGGCCGCTCCTACAATGAGCAGTTCTTC
TRBV2	TRBD2	TRBJ2-3	NA	CASTGLSGKKDTQYF	TGTGCCAGCACGGGTTTAAGCGGGAAAAAAGATACGCAGTATTTT
TRBV6-2/TRBV6-3	TRBD1	TRBJ2-7	NA	CASSYSHGQGAIYEQYF	TGTGCCAGCAGTTACTCCCATGGACAGGGGGCCATCTACGAGCAGTACTTC
TRBV7-3	NA	TRBJ1-2	few	CASSLIRRNNYGYTF	TGTGCCAGCAGCTTAATCCGACGGAATAACTATGGCTACACCTTC
TRBV5-1	TRBD2	TRBJ2-1	NA	CASSLALAGVIKQFF	TGCGCCAGCAGCTTGGCTCTAGCGGGAGTCATTAAGCAGTTCTTC
TRBV12-3/TRBV12-4	TRBD1	TRBJ2-7	few	CASSSDRDYEQYF	TGTGCCAGCAGTTCGGACAGGGACTACGAGCAGTACTTC
TRBV6-6	NA	TRBJ1-1	NA	CASSYSTSPSEAFF	TGTGCCAGCAGTTACTCGACGTCGCCCAGCGAAGCTTTCTTT
TRBV6-2/TRBV6-3	NA	TRBJ2-1	NA	CASSYWAPTGSYNEQFF	TGTGCCAGCAGTTACTGGGCCCCCACAGGGAGCTACAATGAGCAGTTCTTC
TRBV27	NA	TRBJ1-2	many	CASGFQGGYGYTF	TGTGCCAGCGGCTTTCAGGGAGGCTATGGCTACACCTTC
TRBV14	TRBD1	TRBJ2-3	NA	CASSQFWDRGPLRGDTDTQYF	TGTGCCAGCAGCCAATTCTGGGACAGAGGACCACTCCGGGGAGACACAGATACGCAGTATTTT
TRBV5-1	NA	TRBJ2-7	NA	CASSLGLPGLSYEQYF	TGCGCCAGCAGCTTGGGCCTTCCCGGGCTCTCCTACGAGCAGTACTTC
TRBV15	NA	TRBJ2-1	NA	CATKTTVSSYNEQFF	TGTGCCACCAAGACGACGGTAAGCTCCTACAATGAGCAGTTCTTC
TRBV4-1	NA	TRBJ2-7	NA	CASSQVASSYEQYF	TGCGCCAGCAGCCAAGTAGCGAGCTCCTACGAGCAGTACTTC
TRBV20-1	NA	TRBJ2-7	few	CSALPPRQTYEQYF	TGCAGTGCTCTCCCCCCGCGTCAAACCTACGAGCAGTACTTC
TRBV7-9	TRBD2	TRBJ2-5	NA	CASKISGRQETQYF	TGTGCCAGCAAGATAAGCGGGAGACAAGAGACCCAGTACTTC
TRBV7-2	NA	TRBJ1-6	NA	CASSVGVDGPLHF	TGTGCCAGCAGCGTAGGGGTAGACGGGCCCCTCCACTTT
TRBV15	NA	TRBJ2-5	many	CATSRWAEGETQYF	TGTGCCACCAGCAGATGGGCGGAGGGAGAGACCCAGTACTTC
TRBV20-1	NA	TRBJ1-2	once	CSARDPGASLHGYTF	TGCAGTGCTAGAGATCCCGGGGCATCTCTTCATGGCTACACCTTC
TRBV20-1	TRBD2	TRBJ2-7	many	CSARGLAGLYEQYF	TGCAGTGCTAGAGGGCTAGCGGGACTCTACGAGCAGTACTTC
TRBV11-2	NA	TRBJ2-5	NA	CASSLGGAGYETQYF	TGTGCCAGCAGCTTAGGGGGAGCGGGTTATGAGACCCAGTACTTC
TRBV7-9	NA	TRBJ1-2	NA	CASSLGFDGYTF	TGTGCCAGCAGCTTAGGGTTTGATGGCTACACCTTC
TRBV2	NA	TRBJ2-1	NA	CASSPLVEGSYNEQFF	TGTGCCAGCAGTCCGCTAGTGGAGGGGTCCTACAATGAGCAGTTCTTC
TRBV28	TRBD2	TRBJ2-3	NA	CASSYGTAGATDTQYF	TGTGCCAGCAGTTACGGCACAGCGGGAGCAACAGATACGCAGTATTTT
TRBV4-2	TRBD2	TRBJ2-3	NA	CASSQDGREGEDAQYF	TGTGCCAGCAGCCAAGATGGGCGGGAGGGTGAGGATGCGCAGTATTTT
TRBV7-2	TRBD2	TRBJ2-4	few	CASSLAREGNIQYF	TGTGCCAGCAGCTTAGCGAGGGAGGGGAACATTCAGTACTTC
TRBV2	NA	TRBJ2-2	NA	CASSFRANLNTGELFF	TGTGCCAGCAGTTTCAGGGCCAACTTAAACACCGGGGAGCTGTTTTTT
TRBV28	NA	TRBJ2-7	NA	CASKEGTNEQYF	TGTGCCAGCAAGGAGGGTACGAACGAGCAGTACTTC
TRBV29-1	TRBD1	TRBJ2-7	NA	CSSGQDRVSYEQYF	TGCAGCTCGGGCCAGGACAGGGTTTCCTACGAGCAGTACTTC
TRBV20-1	NA	TRBJ1-1	NA	CSASPGRNTEAFF	TGCAGTGCTAGTCCGGGACGCAACACTGAAGCTTTCTTT
TRBV30	TRBD1	TRBJ1-4	NA	CAWSSNRGITNEKLFF	TGTGCCTGGAGCTCCAACAGGGGTATCACTAATGAAAAACTGTTTTTT